Listed below are T cell receptor beta chains from one sample, sequenced in a study of beta chain features in type 1 diabetes. TCRdb's copy holds only in-frame clones and misses some; the assay was immunoSEQ multiplex PCR. The data show about 250,000 clones, 9.5% to 13% seen once. Sequenced sample: naive CD4+ T cells from blood. These receptors were collected from a man younger than 45 with type 1 diabetes. The CDR3 runs from the conserved cysteine through the conserved F or W. A D gene is named only where the DNA matches it firmly. Clone size is shown for a subset of rows, as once, few, many or a class of expanded clone.

TRBD2 TRBJ2-5 . TRBV5-1 TGCGCCAGCAGCTTGGGGGCTAGCGGGACCCAAGAGACCCAGTACTTC CASSLGASGTQETQYF
TRBD1 TRBJ2-7 few TRBV27 TGTGCCAGCAGTCCAGCGACAGGGATGGGGGATACATTC CASSPATGMGDTF
. TRBJ1-6 . TRBV28 TGTGCCAGCAGGCCCAGGGGTAGAAATTCACCCCTCCACTTT CASRPRGRNSPLHF
. TRBJ2-7 few TRBV4-1 TGCGCCAGCAGCCAAGACCCACAGGTTGAACTCTCCTACGAGCAGTACTTC CASSQDPQVELSYEQYF
. TRBJ2-3 few TRBV7-3 TGTGCCAGCAGCTCCCTGGTCAGGGGCGATACGCAGTATTTT CASSSLVRGDTQYF
. TRBJ2-1 few TRBV4-1 TGCGCCAGCAGCCACCCTACCAAAAGCTCCTACAATGAGCAGTTCTTC CASSHPTKSSYNEQFF
. TRBJ1-1 . TRBV19 TGTGCCAGTTCCTGGTCAGGGGCTAACACTGAAGCTTTCTTT CASSWSGANTEAFF
. TRBJ2-1 . TRBV7-6 TGTGCCAGCAGCTTATTAGACGGCGGGGAGCCCAATGAGCAGTTCTTC CASSLLDGGEPNEQFF
. TRBJ1-4 few TRBV28 TGTGCCAGCAGTTTAGTAGGGGGACCAGGCGAAAAACTGTTTTTT CASSLVGGPGEKLFF
. TRBJ1-5 . TRBV4-1 TGCGCCAGCAGCCAGGAGACAGGTAGGGCTCAGCCCCAGCATTTT CASSQETGRAQPQHF
. TRBJ1-1 . TRBV4-3 TGCGCCAGCAGCCAAGAATCGACGGGAAACACTGAAGCTTTCTTT CASSQESTGNTEAFF